The source of this TCR beta chain is a study of T cells in Graves' hyperthyroidism and ophthalmopathy. Study background: Upon initial diagnosis and before any treatment, peripheral blood was collected.

The investigators amplified TCR beta CDR3 regions from RNA transcripts. HTBI primers were employed in a first-round RT-PCR of the TCR CDR3. Via MiXCR, TCRdb re-called the multiplex PCR reads, giving one row per CDR3 protein. This sample has approximately 400,000 distinct CDR3 sequences, with around a sixth found just once. Regarding this clonotype: Its antigen is not identified.

V dropped 8 bases and J dropped 2; count of bases not matched to a gene: 10. This CDR3 has 16 amino acids. Looked up from germline, CDR1 is SEHNR and CDR2 is FQNEAQ (reference sequence). Findings of the study overall: Most thyroid clonotypes that were expanded above 0.001 also turned up in blood.

Patients aged 18 to 65 had newly diagnosed hyperthyroidism of under 2 months' duration. Uncontrolled infection, other autoimmune disease, pregnancy or lactation led to exclusion. The chain combines TRBV7-9 with TRBJ1-4; the match to TRBD1 covers 8 bases. The sequenced material came from blood. The receptor was isolated from a woman in her late teens or twenties with Graves' hyperthyroidism. CDR3 loop: CASGPGQAATNEKLFF. The CDR3 DNA is TGTGCCAGCGGCCCGGGACAGGCCGCCACTAATGAAAAACTGTTTTTT. The complete variable domain, with remaining parts taken from reference TRBV7-9 and TRBJ1-4, reads DTGVSQNPRHKITKRGQNVTFRCDPISEHNRLYWYRQTLGQGPEFLTYFQNEAQLEKSRLLSDRFSAERPKGSFSTLEIQRTEQGDSAMYLCASGPGQAATNEKLFFGSGTQLSVL.